A selection of T cell receptor beta chains follows, all from one sample in a study of cytotoxic CD8 clonotypes in ibrutinib-treated CLL. Method: immunoSEQ multiplex PCR; TCRdb's copy keeps in-frame clones and lacks some. This table has 11,000 or so clones, around 80% appearing once. The sequenced sample was PBMCs, obtained at disease progression, from a patient treated with ibrutinib. The receptors derive from a human donor with chronic lymphocytic leukemia. The CDR3 runs from the conserved cysteine through the conserved F or W. The D gene is left open where the match is weak. Clone size appears in some rows only: once, few, many, or a class for an expanded clone.

>TRBJ1-2|TRBD1|TRBV9|.
TGTGCCAGCAGCCCTGGGACAGGGGAGGGATATGGCTACACCTTC
CASSPGTGEGYGYTF
>TRBJ2-3|.|TRBV7-9|.
TGTGCCAGCAGCTTATCGGTCTATACGCAGTATTTT
CASSLSVYTQYF
>TRBJ1-1|TRBD1|TRBV19|.
TGTGCCAGTTTGTCCAGGGGGGGAATAGGACGGAACACTGAAGCTTTCTTT
CASLSRGGIGRNTEAFF
>TRBJ1-1|.|TRBV2|.
TGTGCCAGCAGTCCGGAAAGAGACACTGAAGCTTTCTTT
CASSPERDTEAFF
>TRBJ2-1|.|TRBV5-1|.
TGCGCCAGCAGCTTGAATCGGGTTGATGAGCAGTTCTTC
CASSLNRVDEQFF
>TRBJ2-2|.|TRBV7-7|.
TGTGCTAGCAGCTCAGGGTCAGGAACCGGGGAGCTGTTTTTT
CASSSGSGTGELFF
>TRBJ2-3|.|TRBV2|few
TGTGCCAGCAGTGACTTGCCGAACTCCAGGGATACGCAGTATTTT
CASSDLPNSRDTQYF
>TRBJ2-5|.|TRBV5-4|.
TGTGCCAGCAGCCAGGGGACACCCCGGGAGACCCAGTACTTC
CASSQGTPRETQYF
>TRBJ2-7|TRBD2|TRBV30|few
TGTGCCTGGGATGGGGCTAGCGGGTTGGAGCAGTACTTC
CAWDGASGLEQYF
>TRBJ2-1|.|TRBV9|.
TGTGCCAGCAGCGTAGACGGGACCCCCTACAATGAGCAGTTCTTC
CASSVDGTPYNEQFF
>TRBJ2-6|.|TRBV12-2|.
TGTGCAAGTCGCCTAAGGAGGGGGACTTCATGCTCTGGGGCCAACGTCCTGACTTTC
CASRLRRGTSCSGANVLTF
>TRBJ2-1|TRBD2|TRBV2|few
TGTGCCAGCAGTGAAGCGTGGGGGACTAGCGGGAGGTTCTTC
CASSEAWGTSGRFF
>TRBJ2-1|TRBD2|TRBV6-1|.
TGTGCCAGCAGTGACCTAGCGGGGCAGTTCTACAATGAGCAGTTCTTC
CASSDLAGQFYNEQFF
>TRBJ2-5|.|TRBV5-1|.
TGCGCCAGCAGCCAGCAAGAGACCCAGTACTTC
CASSQQETQYF
>TRBJ2-5|.|TRBV10-1|.
TGCGCCAGCAGTGAGTCGGAAGGGGCGGGAGAGACCCAGTACTTC
CASSESEGAGETQYF
>TRBJ2-7|.|TRBV18|.
TGTGCCAGCTCCCTATCTCTCCAGGCAAACGAGCAGTACTTC
CASSLSLQANEQYF
>TRBJ2-2|.|TRBV10-2|.
TGCGCCAGCAGTAACGGGGGGCTCACCGGGGAGCTGTTTTTT
CASSNGGLTGELFF
>TRBJ1-5|.|TRBV5-1|few
TGCGCCAGCAGCTTGGAAGGACAGTTCAATCAGCCCCAGCATTTT
CASSLEGQFNQPQHF
>TRBJ2-7|.|TRBV14|.
TGTGCCAGCAGCCAAGGTCAAGCGTATCGTTTGTCCTACGAGCAGTACTTC
CASSQGQAYRLSYEQYF
>TRBJ1-1|.|TRBV5-1|.
TGCGCCAGCAGCTGGACCCTGGACAGCGGTTCCGCTTTCTTT
CASSWTLDSGSAFF
>TRBJ2-7|.|TRBV21-1|.
TGTGCCAGCAGCAAAGTGAGGCTAGCGGGAGCCGGGGACTACGAGCAGTACTTC
CASSKVRLAGAGDYEQYF
>TRBJ2-3|TRBD2|TRBV12-5|.
TGTGCTAGTGGTCAAGGACTAGCGGGAGACGCAGATACGCAGTATTTT
CASGQGLAGDADTQYF
>TRBJ1-4|.|TRBV18|few
TGTGCCAGCTCACCACAGGGGACTAATGAAAAACTGTTTTTT
CASSPQGTNEKLFF
>TRBJ1-4|.|TRBV7-8|.
TGTGCCAGCAGCTGGGACGGGGGGAATGAAAAACTGTTTTTT
CASSWDGGNEKLFF
>TRBJ2-5|TRBD2|TRBV7-9|.
TGTGCCAGCAGCTTACCCGGGACTAAAGAGACCCAGTACTTC
CASSLPGTKETQYF
>TRBJ1-5|.|TRBV7-2|.
TGTGCCAGCAGCTTTCAGGGGCTTCAGCCCCAGCATTTT
CASSFQGLQPQHF
>TRBJ2-4|.|TRBV28|few
TGTGCCAGCAGACCACATGGAAGGGGGGGCAAAAACATTCAGTACTTC
CASRPHGRGGKNIQYF
>TRBJ2-7|.|TRBV28|once
TGTGCCAGCACCCGACCGGGACTTGGAACTCCTCAGTACTTC
CASTRPGLGTPQYF
>TRBJ2-2|.|TRBV2|.
TGTGCCAGCAGCCTAGACTCCGGGACGGAGTCTAGCGAGCTGTTTTTT
CASSLDSGTESSELFF
>TRBJ1-1|.|TRBV11-2|.
TGTGCCAGCAGCTTCAGTCGTGGACCGAGGAGGGCTTTCTTT
CASSFSRGPRRAFF
>TRBJ2-5|.|TRBV7-2|.
TGTGCCAGCAGCGGTCAAGAGACCCAGTACTTC
CASSGQETQYF
>TRBJ1-4|.|TRBV20-1|few
TGCAGTGCTAACCTTAATGAAAAACTGTTTTTT
CSANLNEKLFF
>TRBJ2-3|.|TRBV21-1|.
TGTGCCAGCAGCAAAGGACCCCGGACTAGCGGGCAATACACAGATACGCAGTATTTT
CASSKGPRTSGQYTDTQYF
>TRBJ2-1|.|TRBV5-1|large
TGCGCCAGCAGCTTGGCCTTGGCAGGGGGGAGCTCCTACAATGAGCAGTTCTTC
CASSLALAGGSSYNEQFF
>TRBJ1-2|.|TRBV6-1|.
TGTGCCAGCAGGGTTGTGACGGGCTACTATGGCTACACCTTC
CASRVVTGYYGYTF
>TRBJ2-1|TRBD2|TRBV27|few
TGTGCCAGCGCAGGGACTAGCGGTCCTTACTACAATGAGCAGTTCTTC
CASAGTSGPYYNEQFF
>TRBJ2-1|.|TRBV5-1|.
TGCGCCACCTCGATTTCTCCAACCTACAATGAGCAGTTCTTC
CATSISPTYNEQFF
>TRBJ1-1|TRBD1|TRBV7-6|.
TGTGCCAGCAGCCCCGGACAGGGGGTTACTGAAGCTTTCTTT
CASSPGQGVTEAFF
>TRBJ2-3|.|TRBV5-4|.
TGTGCCAGCAGCTCCACAGATACGCAGTATTTT
CASSSTDTQYF
>TRBJ2-1|TRBD2|TRBV7-9|.
TGTGCCAGCAGCTTATTGGGCGGGAGGGCCTACAATGAGCAGTTCTTC
CASSLLGGRAYNEQFF
>TRBJ1-4|.|TRBV11-2|.
TGTGCCAGCAGCTCGGACAATTTACGTGAAAAACTGTTTTTT
CASSSDNLREKLFF
>TRBJ2-3|TRBD1|TRBV13|.
TGTGCCAGCAGCCCGCAGACAGGGGGCATAACAGATACGCAGTATTTT
CASSPQTGGITDTQYF
>TRBJ1-3|.|TRBV7-3|once
TGTGCCAGCAGCTTACAGGGTGGAGCTGGAAACACCATATATTTT
CASSLQGGAGNTIYF
>TRBJ1-1|.|TRBV6-5|.
TGTGCCAGCAGTTACTCGAGGGTTTCAGGGCCCACTGAAGCTTTCTTT
CASSYSRVSGPTEAFF
>TRBJ1-5|.|TRBV2|.
TGTGCCAGCAGTGCAATTAGCAATCAGCCCCAGCATTTT
CASSAISNQPQHF